These 22 T cell receptor beta chains were all obtained from the same sample, sequenced in a study of chemoradiotherapy in HPV16-positive cancers. The table came from immunoSEQ multiplex PCR; TCRdb's copy has only in-frame clones and leaves some out. This sample carries about 7,000 clones, roughly 85% of them seen once, and the ten largest clones take over 3%. The specimen was collected from a patient who underwent chemoradiotherapy. All receptors come from a human donor with HPV-associated anogenital cancer.

The chain has TRBV5-6 and TRBJ2-6, with D perhaps TRBD2 (5 bases). The germline gives CDR1 SGHDT, CDR2 YYEEEE. CDR3 size: 15 residues. Trimming removed 0 bases at V and 2 bases at J, with 6 bases between. The chain's CDR3 is CASSLVLAGANVLTF. The DNA for the CDR3 is TGTGCCAGCAGCTTGGTACTAGCTGGGGCCAACGTCCTGACTTTC.

The chain recombines TRBV28 with TRBJ1-6; possibly TRBD1 for D (6 bases). The CDR3 is 17 residues long. Trimming left V 6 bases short and J 1 base short, with 16 bases between. The V gene's germline CDR1 is MDHEN and CDR2 SYDVKM. The chain's CDR3 is CASREDSDRSYNSPLHF. The CDR3 DNA follows: TGTGCCAGCAGGGAGGACAGCGACAGATCCTATAATTCACCCCTCCACTTT.

This sequence joins TRBV10-2 and TRBJ1-6; TRBD1 agrees at 8 bases. With 6 bases clipped from V and 3 bases from J, the junction kept 1 base outside the gene matches. CDR1 WSHSY and CDR2 SAAADI come from the germline V gene. CDR3 length: 14 residues. The CDR3 loop reads CASRGTGYNSPLHF. The CDR3 DNA follows: TGCGCCAGCAGGGGGACAGGCTATAATTCACCCCTCCACTTT.

This sequence joins TRBV11-2 and TRBJ2-7; D not resolved. Germline V gives CDR1 SGHAT, CDR2 FQNNGV. The CDR3 covers 13 residues. Trimming left V 3 bases short and J 0 bases short, with 6 bases between. CDR3 in DNA: TGTGCCAGCAGCTTCCCTTTCTCCTACGAGCAGTACTTC. This codes for CASSFPFSYEQYF.

This clone was found once. The rearrangement joins TRBV11-2 to TRBJ1-1; no firm D call. The V gene's germline CDR1 is SGHAT and CDR2 FQNNGV. CDR3 size: 12 residues. V was clipped by 8 bases and J by 0 bases, with 7 bases between them. The CDR3 DNA sequence: TGTGCCAGCGGAACCATGAACACTGAAGCTTTCTTT. Amino acids: CASGTMNTEAFF.

The chain combines TRBV7-2 with TRBJ2-7; TRBD1 might be the D (5 bases). V was clipped by 3 bases and J by 6 bases, with 12 bases between them. The germline V gene encodes CDR1 SGHTA and CDR2 FQGNSA. The CDR3 consists of 13 residues. The CDR3 sequence: CASSFGRGREQYF. CDR3 in DNA: TGTGCCAGCAGCTTTGGTAGGGGCCGCGAGCAGTACTTC.

The CDR3 DNA reads as TGTGCCTGGAGTGTTTCGGACTTGCTGTGCGAGCAGTACTTC. Protein sequence: CAWSVSDLLCEQYF. The chain employs TRBV30 and TRBJ2-7, with D perhaps TRBD2 (5 bases). V lost 0 bases, J lost 6 bases, and 15 bases lay in between. The CDR3 has 14 amino acids. The germline V gene encodes CDR1 GTSNPN and CDR2 SVGIG (reference sequence). Full variable domain (outside the CDR3, taken from reference TRBV30 and TRBJ2-7): SQTIHQWPATLVQPVGSPLSLECTVEGTSNPNLYWYRQAAGRGLQLLFYSVGIGQISSEVPQNLSASRPQDRQFILSSKKLLLSDSGFYLCAWSVSDLLCEQYFGPGTRLTVT.

This clone has a single count. The chain carries TRBV7-2 and TRBJ1-1, with 9 bases matching TRBD1. Germline V gene sequence: CDR1 SGHTA, CDR2 FQGNSA. The ends lost 0 bases at V and 10 bases at J; junction bases unmatched: 9. The CDR3 totals 15 residues. The CDR3 region has the DNA TGTGCCAGCAGCTTAGCGGGGGGACAGGGCGGAGCAGCTTTCTTT. As protein: CASSLAGGQGGAAFF.

This chain links TRBV18 with TRBJ1-4, with D perhaps matching TRBD1 (6 bases). From germline, CDR1 is KGHSH and CDR2 LQKENI. Deletions cut 3 bases from V and 7 bases from J, with 12 bases between. The CDR3 has 14 amino acids. The CDR3 region is CASSPLGGVEKLFF. The CDR3 nucleotides read TGTGCCAGCTCACCGCTAGGGGGTGTTGAAAAACTGTTTTTT.

The V gene is TRBV7-9, the J gene TRBJ1-3; the match to TRBD1 covers 8 bases. This CDR3 is 15 amino acids long. The germline gives CDR1 SEHNR, CDR2 FQNEAQ (reference sequence). The trim removed 5 bases at V and 8 bases at J, leaving 11 bases unmatched. The CDR3 sequence is CASSPGPGGPDTIYF. CDR3 coding DNA: TGTGCCAGCAGCCCCGGCCCAGGGGGCCCAGACACCATATATTTT.

This clone was detected a few times. V usage is TRBV5-4 and J usage is TRBJ1-1; a possible D gene is TRBD1 (5 bases). This CDR3 comprises 13 residues. The V end lost 4 bases, the J end lost 5 bases, and 12 bases lay between the germline ends. CDR1 and CDR2 (germline): SGHNT, YYREEE (reference sequence). The CDR3 loop is CASSPGLRTEAFF. The CDR3 nucleotides are TGTGCCAGCAGCCCGGGACTGAGGACTGAAGCTTTCTTT.

V is TRBV6-1 and J is TRBJ1-2, with D possibly TRBD1 on 6 matching bases. From germline, CDR1 is MNHNS and CDR2 SASEGT. The CDR3 extends over 12 amino acids. V shed 10 bases and J shed 8 bases, with 17 bases lying between them. CDR3: CANASGDRGYTF. In nucleotides, the CDR3 is TGTGCCAACGCGTCAGGGGACCGGGGCTACACCTTC.

The rearrangement links TRBV28 to TRBJ2-4; D possibly corresponds to TRBD2 (5 bases). V gave up 6 bases and J gave up 1 base, with 13 bases separating them. CDR1 is MDHEN and CDR2 is SYDVKM in the germline V gene. The CDR3 runs to 15 residues. The CDR3 DNA follows: TGTGCCAGCAGATCATCGGGGTTGGCCAAAAACATTCAGTACTTC. The encoded protein is CASRSSGLAKNIQYF.

The J gene is TRBJ1-5, the V gene TRBV5-1; D is unresolved. Germline V gene sequence: CDR1 SGHRS, CDR2 YFSETQ. This CDR3 has 13 amino acids. The CDR3 spells CAPTQDRNQPQHF. Here the CDR3 DNA reads TGCGCTCCGACCCAGGATAGGAATCAGCCCCAGCATTTT.

This clone was seen a handful of times. This chain links TRBV28 with TRBJ2-7, with D unresolved. CDR1 is MDHEN and CDR2 is SYDVKM in the germline V gene. V lost 3 bases and J lost 6, with 12 bases in between. This CDR3 has 13 amino acids. This CDR3 reads CASSFNSPVEQYF. As DNA, the CDR3 is TGTGCCAGCAGTTTTAATAGCCCAGTCGAGCAGTACTTC.

Only a few counts were recorded for this clone. The chain is built from TRBV4-1 and TRBJ2-7; D remains unclear. The CDR3 has 13 residues. CDR1 MGHRA and CDR2 YSYEKL come from the germline V gene. Trimming took off 4 bases at V and 2 bases at J, with 9 bases between the two ends. DNA of the CDR3: TGCGCCAGCAGCCCCGGCCCCACCTACGAGCAGTACTTC. This translates into CASSPGPTYEQYF.

In regard to this clone: Sequence at one end of the junction differs from germline and may be a read error. The DNA for the CDR3 is TGTGCCAGCAGCCGGCGAGGGACACAAGATCAGCTCCAGCATTTT. Its translation: CASSRRGTQDQLQHF. The chain uses TRBV9 and TRBJ1-5; the D gene is possibly TRBD1 (6 bases). CDR1 is SGDLS and CDR2 is YYNGEE in the germline V gene. This CDR3 has 15 residues. Combining the CDR3 with reference TRBV9 and TRBJ1-5 gives the whole variable domain DSGVTQTPKHLITATGQRVTLRCSPRSGDLSVYWYQQSLDQGLQFLIQYYNGEERAKGNILERFSAQQFPDLHSELNLSSLELGDSALYFCASSRRGTQDQLQHFGDGTRLSIL.

The J gene is TRBJ1-6, the V gene TRBV27, with 10 bases that match TRBD1. Looked up from germline, CDR1 is MNHEY and CDR2 is SMNVEV (reference sequence). Trimming at V came to 6 bases and at J to 9 bases, leaving 5 bases not matched to a gene. CDR3 length: 14 residues. CDR3 DNA: TGTGCCAGCAGGGGACAGGGGATGGGTTCACCCCTCCACTTT. It is translated as CASRGQGMGSPLHF.

The chain carries TRBV5-4 and TRBJ1-1; D perhaps matches TRBD1 (5 bases). The CDR3 contains 16 residues. The germline gives CDR1 SGHNT, CDR2 YYREEE (reference sequence). V was clipped by 4 bases and J by 1 base, with 17 bases between them. The CDR3 is CASSRGGEVSNTEAFF. The CDR3 nucleotides read TGTGCCAGCAGCCGGGGGGGGGAGGTGTCGAACACTGAAGCTTTCTTT.

The V and J genes are TRBV5-1 and TRBJ2-7, with TRBD2 as a possible D gene (5 bases). CDR1 is SGHRS, CDR2 YFSETQ, per germline. The CDR3 contains 15 residues. With 0 bases removed from V and 3 bases from J, the gap between germline ends came to 13 bases. The DNA for the CDR3 is TGCGCCAGCAGCTTGGTTGCGGCCGGAGGCTACGAGCAGTACTTC. It is translated as CASSLVAAGGYEQYF.

The chain links TRBV2 to TRBJ2-6; D is perhaps TRBD1 (5 bases). CDR1 is SNHLY and CDR2 is FYNNEI in the germline V gene. The CDR3 totals 13 residues. Here the CDR3 reads CCRRDSGANVLTF. CDR3 sequence (DNA): TGTTGCCGCAGGGACTCTGGGGCCAACGTCCTGACTTTC.

This clone turned up a few times. This chain connects TRBV18 to TRBJ1-5; unclear D gene. The germline gives CDR1 KGHSH, CDR2 LQKENI. CDR3 length: 13 amino acids. V lost 3 bases to trimming and J lost 7 bases, with 10 bases between them. CDR3 amino acids: CASSPYTEQPQHF. In DNA form, the CDR3 reads TGTGCCAGCTCACCCTATACAGAGCAGCCCCAGCATTTT.